The T cell receptor beta chain described here comes from a study of T cell repertoires in cytomegalovirus infection. Whole-study context: Both a matching HLA type and CMV infection were indicated by public TCR beta signatures.

J was trimmed by 2 bases and V by 5 bases; bases with no gene match: 5. The length of the CDR3 is 14 residues. CDR1 and CDR2 from the germline V gene are SGHTA and FQGNSA. One entry per CDR3 protein, called by TCRdb with MiXCR from the reads. The profile covers about 740,000 distinct CDR3 sequences, with approximately 40% appearing a single time and under 3.5% taken by the ten largest. At least ten counts were recorded for this clonotype. Sequencing was performed on PBMCs. The TCR sequence derives from a human donor in good health (CMV status not recorded). Some clones in this sample may be carry-over from other donors' samples. This chain connects TRBV7-2 to TRBJ2-7, with TRBD2 identical over 8 bases. CDR3 protein: CASSMGLGPYEQYF. The DNA for the CDR3 is TGTGCCAGCAGCATGGGACTAGGCCCCTACGAGCAGTACTTC. Supplemented by reference TRBV7-2 and TRBJ2-7, the full variable domain reads GAGVSQSPSNKVTEKGKDVELRCDPISGHTALYWYRQSLGQGLEFLIYFQGNSAPDKSGLPSDRFSAERTGGSVSTLTIQRTQQEDSAVYLCASSMGLGPYEQYFGPGTRLTVT.